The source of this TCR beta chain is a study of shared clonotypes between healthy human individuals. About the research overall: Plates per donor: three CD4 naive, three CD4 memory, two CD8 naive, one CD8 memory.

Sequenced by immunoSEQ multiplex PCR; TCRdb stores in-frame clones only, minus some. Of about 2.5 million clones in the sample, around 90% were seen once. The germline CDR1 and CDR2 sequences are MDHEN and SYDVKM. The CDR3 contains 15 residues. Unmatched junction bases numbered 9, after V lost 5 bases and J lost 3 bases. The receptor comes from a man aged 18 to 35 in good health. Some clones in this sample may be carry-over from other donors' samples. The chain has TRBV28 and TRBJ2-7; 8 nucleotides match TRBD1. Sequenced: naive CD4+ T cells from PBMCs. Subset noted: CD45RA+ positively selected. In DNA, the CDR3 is TGTGCCAGCAGTCCCGGGACAGGACTATTCTACGAGCAGTACTTC. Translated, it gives CASSPGTGLFYEQYF.